This T cell receptor beta chain was captured in a study of blood T cell repertoires in COVID-19. Participant-given clinical history determined each cohort assignment. V dropped 6 bases and J dropped 1 base, with 13 bases sitting between them. Germline V gives CDR1 MNHEY, CDR2 SMNVEV (reference sequence). This CDR3 region has 14 residues. In the original processing: By means of reference gene primer amplification, nucleated cell counts were estimated. TCRdb's table, derived via immunoSEQ multiplex PCR, lists solely in-frame clones and lacks some. The V and J calls and clone size were taken over from that table, and D and trimming were inferred from the DNA. Found here are about 210,000 clones, around 90% of them singletons; the top ten hold around 7%.

The source is a man in his thirties or forties in a cohort exposed to, infected with or recovered from COVID-19 (not recorded which). The material sequenced was PBMCs or T cells enriched from blood (not recorded which). This chain joins TRBV27 and TRBJ2-7; D is unclear. The DNA for the CDR3 is TGTGCCAGCAGGCTAACTTACTCGTCCTACGAGCAGTACTTC. It is translated as CASRLTYSSYEQYF.